This record concerns one T cell receptor (beta chain) sequence. This clone was picked up one time. Its antigen specificity is not known. Qualities for individual bases were not recorded, and no much larger clone is one base off. The immunoSEQ Assay, a bias-controlled multiplex PCR, was used to amplify TCRbeta CDR3 regions from genomic DNA. Processing in the source paper ran as follows. The number of nucleated cells in each sample was estimated by amplification of reference gene primers within the assay. To quantify the absolute abundance of each unique TCRbeta CDR3 rearrangement, sequence reads were collapsed and filtered. For each sample, productive Simpson clonality was calculated by taking the square root of Simpson's diversity index across productive rearrangements. Imported from immuneACCESS, the table was reduced by TCRdb to in-frame sequences with V and J called. These copies leave out some clones; in studies compared against another copy, an unresolved V gene accounts for under half, and the cause of the remainder is not known. D and trimming were read from the DNA, whereas the V and J calls and clone size are those reported in that table. The sample table contains approximately 240,000 clones; only one count was recorded for about four fifths of them. Under 1.5% of the sample rests with the top ten.

Participants in the prospective study were enrolled through a virtual design, were aged 18 to 89 years, and lived in approximately 25 United States geographic areas. Cohort assignment in the prospective study relied on participant-reported clinical history from a screening survey and a study questionnaire. In the prospective study, whole blood, serum and a nasopharyngeal or oropharyngeal swab were collected from each participant by mobile phlebotomists. Additional blood draws and questionnaires over an approximately two-month period could optionally be provided by prospective study participants. Before DNA extraction, blood samples from the prospective study were shipped at room temperature or frozen. This entry is derived from a study of blood T cell repertoires in COVID-19 (dated by TCRdb to 2018 to 2021). With respect to the entire study: Samples covering the acute and convalescent phases of COVID-19 were provided by collaborators in the United States, Italy and Spain. The prospective study material was composed of cDNA or gDNA derived from T cells, B-cell-depleted T cells, or PBMCs. The repertoires were released in a freely available public database intended as a resource for research on the immune response to SARS-CoV-2. The dataset comprised deeply sampled blood TCRbeta repertoires from subjects exposed to, actively infected with, or recovered from COVID-19. Samples were obtained from the ongoing ImmuneRACE study (first 160 participants) and from some 1,300 subjects provided by 6 global collaborators. Where available, HLA class I and class II types were taken from metadata supplied by the sample provider and were not determined by assay-based typing. The sample metadata nearly always contained a de-identified subject ID, COVID-19 status, age in years and sex.

What the study reported, not specific to this receptor: How much clinical and demographic metadata was included differed by source and by participant, and the metadata was provided uncurated.

From its cysteine to its phenylalanine, the CDR3 spans 14 amino acids. Only the CDR3 DNA stays, 42 bases, in frame from base 1. At the junction V is shortened by 2 bases and J by 3 bases, with 8 bases in between. The germline V gene supplies CDR1 SGHRS and CDR2 YFSETQ. The sample comprised PBMCs or T cells enriched from blood (not recorded which). The TCR originated in a woman in her forties with acute COVID-19. Recombination joined TRBV5-1 with TRBJ2-2, with TRBD2 perhaps the D gene, on 7 matching bases. For the CDR3, the sequence is CASSLGGDTGELFF. The DNA reads as follows: TGCGCCAGCAGCTTAGGGGGGGACACCGGGGAGCTGTTTTTT. The full variable domain, with segments outside the CDR3 supplied by the reference TRBV5-1 and TRBJ2-2 proteins, appears as KAGVTQTPRYLIKTRGQQVTLSCSPISGHRSVSWYQQTPGQGLQFLFEYFSETQRNKGNFPGRFSGRQFSNSRSEMNVSTLELGDSALYLCASSLGGDTGELFFGEGSRLTVL.